The 32 T cell receptor beta chains in this list originate from one sample, sequenced in a study of vaccination effects on CD4 cells after COVID-19. Sequenced by immunoSEQ multiplex PCR; TCRdb stores in-frame clones only, minus some. The sample includes around 46,000 clones, nearly 75% of them seen just once. Sequencing was preceded by expansion of antigen-specific CD4+ T cells with viral peptide pools in the ViraFEST assay. CD4+ T cells were isolated after less than 13 days of culture. Every participant took two doses of the BNT162b2 or mRNA-1273 vaccine. Their target antigens are unknown. The starting material was CD4+ T cells from PBMCs cultured with HCoV-OC43 spike peptides, obtained after COVID-19 vaccination. Subset noted: HCoV-OC43 spike overlapping peptide pool stimulation. These receptor sequences come from a human donor who received a COVID-19 vaccine.

Points on this clone: This specimen includes other DNA sequences encoding the same CDR3. In DNA form, the CDR3 reads TGTGCCAGCAGCCAAGAGTCCGGCTATGGCTACACCTTC. Translated, it gives CASSQESGYGYTF. V and J are TRBV4-2 and TRBJ1-2, with D unclear. The CDR3 is 13 amino acids. From germline, CDR1 is LGHNA and CDR2 YNFKEQ. V dropped 0 bases and J dropped 4 bases, with 6 bases sitting between them.

The V call is TRBV3-1 (or the pseudogene TRBV3-2), the J call TRBJ2-7; no reliable D call. This CDR3 contains 15 residues. CDR1 LGHDT and CDR2 YNNKEL come from the germline V gene (reference sequence). Trimming cost V 2 bases and J 0 bases, with 11 bases left between them. CDR3 sequence reads: CASSQTPRSSYEQYF. CDR3 bases: TGTGCCAGCAGCCAAACCCCAAGGAGCTCCTACGAGCAGTACTTC.

This clone was found once. The chain carries TRBV3-1 (or the pseudogene TRBV3-2) and TRBJ2-7; 9 positions agree with TRBD1. Germline assignment: CDR1 LGHDT and CDR2 YNNKEL (reference sequence). The length of the CDR3 is 13 residues. V shed 5 bases, J shed 4 bases, and the junction held 3 bases outside the gene matches. CDR3: CASSGDRVYEQYF. CDR3 nucleotide sequence: TGTGCCAGCAGCGGGGACAGGGTTTACGAGCAGTACTTC.

This clone was detected only a few times. This chain connects TRBV7-8 to TRBJ2-2; 9 bases agree with TRBD1. CDR1 is SGHVS and CDR2 is FQNEAQ in the germline V gene. The CDR3 spans 17 residues. Trimming removed 3 bases from V and 5 bases from J; junction bases left unmatched: 10. This CDR3 reads CASSLRAGTGKTGELFF. The DNA for the CDR3 is TGTGCCAGCAGCTTGCGAGCCGGGACAGGGAAGACCGGGGAGCTGTTTTTT.

The chain carries TRBV6-7 and TRBJ2-7; 11 bases map to TRBD1. TRBV6-7 carries the ORF label, with uncertain function. V dropped 2 bases and J dropped 3; count of bases not matched to a gene: 15. This CDR3 comprises 19 residues. In DNA form, the CDR3 reads TGTGCCAGCAGTTACGATCGGGACAGGGGGGCTAACGAGCTCTACGAGCAGTACTTC. It codes for CASSYDRDRGANELYEQYF.

This sequence joins TRBV7-2 and TRBJ1-1, with D hard to call. Between the trimmed V and J ends, which lost 5 bases and 0 bases, there was a span of 10 bases. This CDR3 has 14 amino acids. Germline CDR1 and CDR2: SGHTA and FQGNSA. Here the CDR3 reads CASSAHYMNTEAFF. CDR3 nucleotides: TGTGCCAGCAGCGCACACTACATGAACACTGAAGCTTTCTTT.

The V and J genes are TRBV27 and TRBJ2-1, with 7 bases matching TRBD1. This CDR3 contains 13 residues. Germline V gene sequence: CDR1 MNHEY, CDR2 SMNVEV (reference sequence). Trimming cost V 7 bases and J 5 bases; bases outside gene matches: 5. This CDR3 reads CASTGGWHNEQFF. The CDR3 coding sequence is TGTGCCAGCACAGGGGGATGGCACAATGAGCAGTTCTTC.

This rearrangement joins TRBV5-4 to TRBJ2-7; 9 bases are shared with TRBD2. V was clipped by 0 bases and J by 4 bases; unmatched bases: 5. The germline V gene encodes CDR1 SGHNT and CDR2 YYREEE (reference sequence). This CDR3 region has 15 residues. CDR3 sequence: CASSLGTSGQYEQYF. The DNA of the CDR3 is TGTGCCAGCAGCTTGGGTACTAGCGGGCAGTACGAGCAGTACTTC.

This rearrangement joins TRBV7-9 to TRBJ1-3; D remains unclear. The CDR3 extends over 17 amino acids. The germline V gene encodes CDR1 SEHNR and CDR2 FQNEAQ (reference sequence). Trimming took off 1 base at V and 0 bases at J, with 13 bases between the two ends. The CDR3 loop is CASSLVETALSGNTIYF. DNA for the CDR3: TGTGCCAGCAGCTTAGTTGAAACGGCCCTCTCTGGAAACACCATATATTTT.

In this sample, this clone turned up a few times. The V and J genes are TRBV30 and TRBJ1-2; 8 nucleotides agree with TRBD1. The CDR3 loop spans 16 amino acids. J lost 5 bases, V lost 4 bases, and 15 bases had no gene match. Germline values: CDR1 GTSNPN, CDR2 SVGIG (reference sequence). CDR3 coding DNA: TGTGCCTGGATTCGAGCAGGGGGCTCCATGGTTTATGGCTACACCTTC. This translates into CAWIRAGGSMVYGYTF.

The rearrangement joins TRBV9 to TRBJ2-7; 9 nucleotides agree with TRBD1. J lost 7 bases, V lost 4 bases, and 9 bases had no gene match. This CDR3 spans 14 amino acids. Per the germline V gene, CDR1 is SGDLS and CDR2 is YYNGEE. The CDR3 DNA is TGTGCCAGCAGCCCGGGGGACAGGGTGTGGGAGCAGTACTTC. Translating it yields CASSPGDRVWEQYF.

The chain has TRBV12-3 or TRBV12-4 and TRBJ2-1; 9 positions agree with TRBD2. This CDR3 is 12 amino acids long. The trim removed 5 bases at V and 14 bases at J, leaving 7 bases unmatched. CDR3 sequence (DNA): TGTGCCAGCAGTCAACAGCGGGGGGTAAAGTTCTTC. The encoded protein is CASSQQRGVKFF.

The chain employs TRBV5-1 and TRBJ2-6; 7 nucleotides match TRBD1. CDR1 is SGHRS, CDR2 YFSETQ, per germline. This CDR3 comprises 17 residues. Trimming took 4 bases from V and 0 from J; bases not matched to a gene: 7. The CDR3 sequence: CASSLPGQSSGANVLTF. Written as DNA, the CDR3 is TGCGCCAGCAGCCTCCCGGGACAGTCCTCTGGGGCCAACGTCCTGACTTTC. The full variable domain, completed using reference TRBV5-1 and TRBJ2-6, is KAGVTQTPRYLIKTRGQQVTLSCSPISGHRSVSWYQQTPGQGLQFLFEYFSETQRNKGNFPGRFSGRQFSNSRSEMNVSTLELGDSALYLCASSLPGQSSGANVLTFGAGSRLTVL.

This clone has a handful of counts. This sequence joins TRBV24-1 and TRBJ2-1, with D possibly being TRBD1 or TRBD2 (6 bases each). Trimming left V 1 base short and J 7 bases short, with 10 bases between. The CDR3 spans 14 residues. Germline values: CDR1 KGHDR, CDR2 SFDVKD. The CDR3 bases are TGTGCCACCAGTGATTTAGGGGGGCCAAATGAGCAGTTCTTC. Its translation is CATSDLGGPNEQFF.

V gene TRBV10-1 combines with J gene TRBJ2-5, with D hard to call. This CDR3 has 18 amino acids. Germline values: CDR1 WNHNN, CDR2 SYGVQD (reference sequence). Trimming cost V 7 bases and J 4 bases, with 28 bases left between them. The CDR3, as DNA: TGCGCCAGCACCAAGCTCGGGTGTAGAGCAAGGAGTGGAGAGACCCAGTACTTC. Translated: CASTKLGCRARSGETQYF.

This chain links TRBV5-6 with TRBJ2-3; D may be TRBD2 (5 bases). This CDR3 is built from 16 residues. The germline CDR1 and CDR2 sequences are SGHDT and YYEEEE. V lost 0 bases and J 1 base, leaving 12 bases between the germline ends. CDR3 sequence: CASSLVSGHGTDTQYF. The CDR3 DNA is TGTGCCAGCAGCTTGGTGAGCGGTCACGGCACAGATACGCAGTATTTT.

The V and J genes are TRBV3-1 (or the pseudogene TRBV3-2) and TRBJ2-1; a possible D gene is TRBD2 (5 bases). This CDR3 is 16 amino acids long. V was clipped by 2 bases and J by 6 bases, with 17 bases between them. Germline V gene lookup returns CDR1 LGHDT and CDR2 YNNKEL (reference sequence). The CDR3 spells CASSQFLAVPRNEQFF. For the CDR3, the DNA is TGTGCCAGCAGCCAATTCCTAGCCGTCCCCCGCAATGAGCAGTTCTTC.

This chain joins TRBV10-1 and TRBJ2-7; 9 bases map to TRBD1. J lost 11 bases, V lost 6 bases, and 20 bases had no gene match. In germline, CDR1 is WNHNN, CDR2 SYGVQD (reference sequence). The CDR3 is 16 residues long. The CDR3 here is CASRPKRTLPGQGEYF. The CDR3 DNA reads TGCGCCAGCAGACCTAAGAGAACACTACCGGGACAGGGCGAGTACTTC.

The rearrangement links TRBV25-1 to TRBJ1-6; D perhaps matches TRBD1 (5 bases). V shed 4 bases and J shed 9 bases, with 16 bases lying between them. The CDR3 is 15 residues long. CDR1 MGHDK and CDR2 SYGVNS come from the germline V gene. The CDR3 sequence is CASSGMGPRGSPLHF. CDR3 DNA sequence: TGTGCCAGCAGTGGGATGGGTCCTAGGGGTTCACCCCTCCACTTT.

The chain carries TRBV27 and TRBJ2-1; tentatively, D is TRBD2 (7 bases). V was clipped by 6 bases and J by 6 bases, with 18 bases between them. The germline CDR1 and CDR2 sequences are MNHEY and SMNVEV (reference sequence). The CDR3 consists of 15 residues. CDR3 DNA sequence: TGTGCCAGCAGCAGACTGGAGGGGGGGGGCAATGAGCAGTTCTTC. Translated, it gives CASSRLEGGGNEQFF.

Written as DNA, the CDR3 is TGTGCCAGCAGCTTGGCCGTGGAGGGCCGAGGGTCTCGGGCCAACGTCCTGACTTTC. Translation: CASSLAVEGRGSRANVLTF. The J gene is TRBJ2-6, the V gene TRBV5-6; D possibly corresponds to TRBD2 (6 bases). The CDR3 length is 19 residues. Trimming left V 0 bases short and J 5 bases short, with 21 bases between. Germline CDR1 is SGHDT and CDR2 is YYEEEE.

This chain links TRBV18 with TRBJ1-4; perhaps TRBD1 as D (5 bases). V dropped 3 bases and J dropped 0 bases, with 11 bases sitting between them. Germline values: CDR1 KGHSH, CDR2 LQKENI. There are 16 residues in the CDR3. The chain's CDR3 is CASSPTGRSTNEKLFF. In nucleotides, the CDR3 is TGTGCCAGCTCACCGACGGGACGGTCAACTAATGAAAAACTGTTTTTT.

V usage is TRBV6-1 and J usage is TRBJ2-7, with TRBD1 matching 8 bases. Trimming at V came to 3 bases and at J to 3 bases, leaving 7 bases not matched to a gene. There are 15 residues in the CDR3. Germline V gene lookup returns CDR1 MNHNS and CDR2 SASEGT. In DNA form, the CDR3 reads TGTGCCAGCAGTGACGCCGGGACAGGCTTCTACGAGCAGTACTTC. It translates to CASSDAGTGFYEQYF.

The V and J genes are TRBV25-1 and TRBJ1-1; a weak D match, TRBD1 (6 bases). Trimming removed 4 bases at V and 0 bases at J, with 21 bases between. The CDR3 consists of 18 residues. Germline V gene lookup returns CDR1 MGHDK and CDR2 SYGVNS. CDR3 bases: TGTGCCAGCAGTGGGTTTTCCTCGGACAGTGGTGTGAACACTGAAGCTTTCTTT. It encodes CASSGFSSDSGVNTEAFF.

This clone has just a few counts. This chain joins TRBV6-6 and TRBJ2-2; possibly TRBD2 for D (7 bases). Germline loops: CDR1 MNHNY, CDR2 SVGAGI (reference sequence). Deletions cut 5 bases from V and 5 bases from J, with 15 bases between. CDR3 length equals 15 residues. The CDR3 DNA reads TGTGCCAGCAGTCTAGGAGAGGGGGGGACCGGGGAGCTGTTTTTT. Translated, it gives CASSLGEGGTGELFF.

The chain combines TRBV11-2 with TRBJ2-7; TRBD2 aligns across 11 bases. The ends lost 5 bases at V and 0 bases at J; junction bases unmatched: 3. This CDR3 is built from 15 residues. Looked up from germline, CDR1 is SGHAT and CDR2 is FQNNGV. This CDR3 is CASSISGGASYEQYF. The CDR3 coding sequence is TGTGCCAGCAGCATTAGCGGGGGGGCCTCCTACGAGCAGTACTTC.

The V and J genes are TRBV14 and TRBJ1-1, with D perhaps TRBD1 (5 bases). The CDR3 length is 13 residues. V lost 3 bases, J lost 8 bases, and 13 bases lay in between. Germline CDR1 SGHDN, CDR2 FVKESK. CDR3 protein: CASSHFGTHEAFF. DNA of the CDR3: TGTGCCAGCAGCCATTTCGGGACCCACGAAGCTTTCTTT.

The CDR3 DNA reads as TGTGCCAGCAGTGACAAGGCAAGGACAGATACGCAGTATTTT. As protein: CASSDKARTDTQYF. V gene TRBV6-4 combines with J gene TRBJ2-3; D gene ambiguous. The CDR3 is made up of 14 amino acids. V lost 2 bases and J 3 bases, leaving 9 bases between the germline ends. Germline V gives CDR1 MRHNA, CDR2 SNTAGT.

V usage is TRBV29-1 and J usage is TRBJ2-1; 8 bases align to TRBD1. Germline CDR1 is SQVTM and CDR2 is ANQGSEA. V lost 7 bases, J lost 4 bases, and 9 bases stayed unmatched. The CDR3 sequence is 14 residues long. The CDR3 sequence is CSAPTGAIYNEQFF. As DNA, the CDR3 is TGCAGCGCCCCGACAGGGGCCATTTACAATGAGCAGTTCTTC.

The genes are TRBV10-1 and TRBJ2-1, with a possible D match to TRBD1 (6 bases). Germline values: CDR1 WNHNN, CDR2 SYGVQD (reference sequence). This CDR3 spans 13 amino acids. The V gene lost 5 bases and the J gene lost 6 bases, with 11 bases spanning the gap. The CDR3 spells CASSPTGFNEQFF. DNA for the CDR3: TGCGCCAGCAGTCCTACAGGGTTCAATGAGCAGTTCTTC.

V usage is TRBV5-8 and J usage is TRBJ2-7; 9 positions agree with TRBD2. Germline trimming cut 2 bases from V and 2 bases from J; bases unmatched to any gene: 5. CDR1 SGHTS and CDR2 YDEGEE come from the germline V gene. The CDR3 totals 15 residues. Here the CDR3 DNA reads TGTGCCAGCAGCTTCAATAGCGGGAGTCCCTACGAGCAGTACTTC. Translating gives CASSFNSGSPYEQYF.

This rearrangement joins TRBV29-1 to TRBJ2-1; no definite D call. CDR1 and CDR2 (germline): SQVTM, ANQGSEA. Trimming stripped 6 bases from V and 8 bases from J, with 11 bases between. The CDR3 extends over 11 amino acids. Here the CDR3 reads CSVGRWDEQFF. In nucleotides, the CDR3 is TGCAGCGTCGGACGGTGGGATGAGCAGTTCTTC.